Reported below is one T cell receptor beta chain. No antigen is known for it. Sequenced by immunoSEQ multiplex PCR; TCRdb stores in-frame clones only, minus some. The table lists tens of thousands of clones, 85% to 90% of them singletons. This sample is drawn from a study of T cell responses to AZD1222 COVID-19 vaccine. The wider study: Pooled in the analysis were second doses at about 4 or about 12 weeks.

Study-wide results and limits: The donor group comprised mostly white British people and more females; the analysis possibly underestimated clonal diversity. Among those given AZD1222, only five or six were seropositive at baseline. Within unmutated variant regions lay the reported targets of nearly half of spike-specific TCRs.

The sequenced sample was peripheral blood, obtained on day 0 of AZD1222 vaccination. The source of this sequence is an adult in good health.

CDR3 in amino acids: CASSPQRQGMRNTIYF. As DNA, the CDR3 is TGCGCCAGCAGTCCCCAACGACAGGGGATGAGAAACACCATATATTTT. V usage is TRBV10-1 and J usage is TRBJ1-3, with 8 bases aligning to TRBD1. The CDR3 spans 16 residues. Germline lookup yields CDR1 WNHNN and CDR2 SYGVQD (reference sequence). V was clipped by 5 bases and J by 5 bases; unmatched bases: 11.